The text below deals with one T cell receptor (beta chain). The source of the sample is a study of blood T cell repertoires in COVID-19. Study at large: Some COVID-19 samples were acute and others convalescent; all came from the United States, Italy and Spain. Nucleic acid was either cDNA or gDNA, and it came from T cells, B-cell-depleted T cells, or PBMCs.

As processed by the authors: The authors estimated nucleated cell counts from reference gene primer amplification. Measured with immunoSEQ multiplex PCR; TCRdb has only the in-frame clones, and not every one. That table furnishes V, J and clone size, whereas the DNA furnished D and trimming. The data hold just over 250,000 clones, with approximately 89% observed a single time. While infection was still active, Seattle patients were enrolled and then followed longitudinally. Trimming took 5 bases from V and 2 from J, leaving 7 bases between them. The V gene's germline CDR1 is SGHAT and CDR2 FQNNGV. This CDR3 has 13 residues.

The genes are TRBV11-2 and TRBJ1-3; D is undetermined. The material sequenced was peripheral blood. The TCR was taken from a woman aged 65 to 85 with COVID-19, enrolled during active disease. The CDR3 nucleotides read TGTGCCAGCAGCACCAGTCCTGGAAACACCATATATTTT. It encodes CASSTSPGNTIYF.